One and the same sample provided the 17 T cell receptor beta chains below, sequenced in a study of T cells after yellow fever vaccination. TCRdb recomputed calls from the 5' RACE reads with MiXCR, one row per CDR3 protein. Of a few hundred thousand distinct CDR3 sequences in the sample, roughly 8.7% are singletons; the top ten hold approximately 19%. This material consisted of PBMCs, taken on the day of the first yellow fever vaccination. The receptors stem from a man between 18 and 29 years old who received the YFV17D yellow fever vaccine.

The chain couples TRBV5-1 to TRBJ2-2; tentative D call: TRBD1 (5 bases). The CDR3 runs to 14 residues. Trimming took off 4 bases at V and 4 bases at J, with 11 bases between the two ends. The V gene's germline CDR1 is SGHRS and CDR2 YFSETQ. The CDR3 DNA reads as TGCGCCAGCAGCCTCCAGACAGCCACCGGGGAGCTGTTTTTT. This sequence encodes CASSLQTATGELFF.

This clonotype has more than one count but fewer than ten. The rearrangement joins TRBV10-2 to TRBJ1-4; maybe TRBD1 (6 bases). CDR3 length: 16 residues. Trimming removed 6 bases at V and 0 bases at J, with 14 bases between. Germline values: CDR1 WSHSY, CDR2 SAAADI. DNA of the CDR3: TGCGCCAGCAGGGCCGGACAGAGCCCAACTAATGAAAAACTGTTTTTT. It yields the protein CASRAGQSPTNEKLFF.

This clonotype has just a few counts. The V call is TRBV5-1, the J call TRBJ2-1, with unresolved D. Germline loops: CDR1 SGHRS, CDR2 YFSETQ. Trimming stripped 0 bases from V and 2 bases from J, with 9 bases between. The length of the CDR3 is 15 residues. CDR3 loop: CASSLEGHPYNEQFF. The CDR3 region has the DNA TGCGCCAGCAGCTTGGAAGGGCATCCCTACAATGAGCAGTTCTTC.

The rearrangement joins TRBV5-4 to TRBJ2-7; 11 bases match TRBD2. The CDR3 sequence is 14 residues long. V was pared by 4 bases and J by 2 bases, with 2 bases of the junction left unmatched. Germline V gene sequence: CDR1 SGHNT, CDR2 YYREEE (reference sequence). CDR3 in amino acids: CASSPGLAAYEQYV. CDR3 sequence (DNA): TGTGCCAGCAGCCCGGGACTAGCGGCCTACGAGCAGTACGTC.

This clonotype was detected many times. The V and J genes are TRBV3-1 and TRBJ2-7; unclear D gene. The germline V and J ends were trimmed by 4 bases and 6 bases, with 13 bases remaining between them. The length of the CDR3 is 13 residues. CDR1 and CDR2 from the germline V gene are LGHDT and YNNKEL (reference sequence). DNA of the CDR3: TGTGCCAGCAGCCTGACCCGCTCCGGCGAGCAGTACTTC. Translated: CASSLTRSGEQYF.

The chain couples TRBV6-1 to TRBJ1-2; 8 bases map to TRBD1. Germline trimming cut 5 bases from V and 5 bases from J; bases unmatched to any gene: 13. This CDR3 comprises 16 residues. The V gene's germline CDR1 is MNHNS and CDR2 SASEGT. This CDR3 reads CASSPTRQGTWYGYTF. The CDR3 bases are TGTGCCAGCAGTCCCACCCGACAGGGGACTTGGTATGGCTACACCTTC.

This clonotype was recorded at least ten times. The genes are TRBV19 and TRBJ1-1, with D possibly TRBD1 on 6 matching bases. Germline V gives CDR1 LNHDA, CDR2 SQIVND (reference sequence). CDR3 length equals 13 residues. Trimming pared 7 bases from V and 1 base from J, leaving 10 bases between. Here the CDR3 DNA reads TGTGCCAGTACCACGGGGGCGAACACTGAAGCTTTCTTT. Its translation: CASTTGANTEAFF.

This clonotype was seen more than once but under ten times. V gene TRBV7-9 combines with J gene TRBJ2-3, with 8 bases that match TRBD2. Losses at the gene ends were 6 bases for V and 3 bases for J; bases not matched to a gene: 14. Germline loops: CDR1 SEHNR, CDR2 FQNEAQ (reference sequence). The CDR3 consists of 17 residues. The DNA of the CDR3 is TGTGCCAGCAGACACATCACCGGGACGGGGGGGACAGATACGCAGTATTTT. It encodes CASRHITGTGGTDTQYF.

In this sample, this clonotype turned up many times. The rearrangement uses TRBV7-2 and TRBJ2-5, with TRBD2 as a possible D gene (6 bases). The CDR3 consists of 15 residues. V lost 5 bases to trimming and J lost 4 bases, with 17 bases between them. CDR1 and CDR2 from the germline V gene are SGHTA and FQGNSA. The CDR3 DNA reads TGTGCCAGCAGCCTGGTGGTCGGGGGAGTAGAGACCCAGTACTTC. It yields the protein CASSLVVGGVETQYF.

The chain has TRBV20-1 and TRBJ1-1, with 9 bases identical to TRBD1. With 2 bases clipped from V and 7 bases from J, the junction kept 8 bases outside the gene matches. The CDR3 contains 14 residues. CDR1 is DFQATT and CDR2 is SNEGSKA in the germline V gene (reference sequence). The CDR3 region has the DNA TGCAGTGCTAGAAATACAGGGGGCTCGGGTGAAGCTTTCTTT. Its protein product is CSARNTGGSGEAFF.

The CDR3 is CASSGLAGTNTGELFF. CDR3 bases: TGTGCCAGCAGCGGACTGGCGGGGACGAACACCGGGGAGCTGTTTTTT. This chain links TRBV6-5 with TRBJ2-2, with D perhaps matching TRBD2 (6 bases). V was shortened by 6 bases and J by 0 bases, with 14 bases between the two germline ends. Germline CDR1 and CDR2: MNHEY and SVGAGI. The CDR3 is 16 residues long.

The V gene is TRBV7-9, the J gene TRBJ1-4, with D unclear. The CDR3 contains 12 residues. V was pared by 5 bases and J by 10 bases, with 11 bases between. Germline V lookup: CDR1 SEHNR, CDR2 FQNEAQ (reference sequence). Here the CDR3 reads CASSLTWGKLFF. The CDR3 nucleotides read TGTGCCAGCAGCCTTACTTGGGGAAAACTGTTTTTT.

A few counts support this clonotype. The J gene is TRBJ2-3, the V gene TRBV3-1; D gene uncertain. Trimming stripped 4 bases from V and 7 bases from J, with 6 bases between. CDR1 is LGHDT and CDR2 is YNNKEL in the germline V gene (reference sequence). CDR3 length: 11 amino acids. CDR3 amino acids: CASSRGHTQYF. CDR3 DNA: TGTGCCAGCAGCCGTGGGCATACGCAGTATTTT.

This clonotype was seen a few times. The gene calls are TRBV20-1 and TRBJ2-5, with a possible D match to TRBD2 (6 bases). V was shortened by 5 bases and J by 1 base, with 14 bases between the two germline ends. The germline gives CDR1 DFQATT, CDR2 SNEGSKA (reference sequence). The CDR3 has 14 amino acids. CDR3 nucleotide sequence: TGCAGTGCTCCGGGGCGGGAACCCCAAGAGACCCAGTACTTC. Translated: CSAPGREPQETQYF.

This clonotype was counted a few times. The V call is TRBV6-6, the J call TRBJ2-3; D call uncertain. With 5 bases removed from V and 3 bases from J, the gap between germline ends came to 6 bases. The germline V gene has CDR1 MNHNY and CDR2 SVGAGI (reference sequence). The CDR3 spans 12 residues. In DNA form, the CDR3 reads TGTGCCAGCAGTCGTCAGACAGATACGCAGTATTTT. It encodes CASSRQTDTQYF.

This chain joins TRBV7-2 and TRBJ1-5; unclear D gene. V was pared by 5 bases and J by 9 bases, with 8 bases between. The CDR3 has 11 residues. Germline CDR1 is SGHTA and CDR2 is FQGNSA. The CDR3 DNA reads TGTGCCAGCAGCCTAATGGGGCCCCAGCATTTT. Translation gives CASSLMGPQHF.

This chain links TRBV27 with TRBJ1-2, with D possibly being TRBD1 (6 bases). The CDR3 is 14 amino acids. Germline V gene data show CDR1 as MNHEY and CDR2 as SMNVEV (reference sequence). V was clipped by 6 bases and J by 8 bases, with 19 bases between them. The CDR3 DNA reads TGTGCCAGCAGCCGCCGGGGGGGCATTCAGGGCTACACCTTC. This codes for CASSRRGGIQGYTF.